The 27 T cell receptor beta chains given below trace back to one sample, sequenced in a study of CD8 T cells in Susac syndrome (dated by TCRdb to the late 2010s). Receptor amplification or capture employed the immunoSEQ multiplex PCR assay. RNA was extracted using the RNeasy kit, and about 0.45 to 1 ug of the RNA was reverse transcribed with random hexamers. TCRdb itself trimmed the public reads at Q25 with fastp, ran MiXCR and retained productive beta chains. Rows are combined by CDR3 protein, so each entry shows the most common genes and DNA. The sample includes about 80,000 distinct CDR3 sequences, with approximately 94% observed a single time. The ten top clones hold roughly 0.26% of the sample. Sequencing was carried out using CD8+ T cells from PBMCs. The receptors shown here come from a human donor in good health.

The rearrangement links TRBV12-3 or TRBV12-4 to TRBJ1-1; D ambiguous. V lost 7 bases and J lost 1, with 7 bases in between. The CDR3 runs 12 residues. CDR3: CASTLGNTEAFF. CDR3 DNA sequence: TGTGCCAGCACCCTTGGGAACACTGAAGCTTTCTTT.

This chain uses TRBV7-8 with TRBJ2-3; no reliable D call. The CDR3 is 12 residues long. With 3 bases removed from V and 3 bases from J, the gap between germline ends came to 4 bases. Per the germline V gene, CDR1 is SGHVS and CDR2 is FQNEAQ. CDR3 sequence reads: CASSLWTDTQYF. The DNA for the CDR3 is TGTGCCAGCAGCTTGTGGACAGATACGCAGTATTTT.

V gene TRBV27 combines with J gene TRBJ2-7, with a weak D call TRBD2 (5 bases). V lost 5 bases and J lost 7, with 12 bases in between. CDR3 size: 12 residues. From germline, CDR1 is MNHEY and CDR2 SMNVEV (reference sequence). CDR3 in amino acids: CASSPPTGEQYF. The CDR3 coding sequence is TGTGCCAGCAGTCCACCTACGGGGGAGCAGTACTTC.

The chain recombines TRBV11-2 with TRBJ2-5, with D possibly TRBD1 on 5 matching bases. This CDR3 is 13 amino acids long. V lost 5 bases and J lost 3, with 10 bases in between. CDR1 SGHAT and CDR2 FQNNGV come from the germline V gene. CDR3 sequence reads: CASSGAEEETQYF. CDR3 DNA: TGTGCCAGCAGCGGGGCAGAGGAAGAGACCCAGTACTTC.

The V gene is TRBV9, the J gene TRBJ2-5, with TRBD1 matching 7 bases. Germline CDR1 is SGDLS and CDR2 is YYNGEE. The trim removed 0 bases at V and 2 bases at J, leaving 1 base unmatched. This CDR3 contains 14 residues. CDR3: CASSVETGQETQYF. CDR3 coding DNA: TGTGCCAGCAGCGTAGAGACAGGGCAAGAGACCCAGTACTTC.

This chain connects TRBV18 to TRBJ2-3, with D unclear. Per the germline V gene, CDR1 is KGHSH and CDR2 is LQKENI. V lost 4 bases and J 9 bases, leaving 14 bases between the germline ends. The length of the CDR3 is 13 residues. The chain's CDR3 is CASSLQLARTQYF. CDR3 DNA sequence: TGTGCCAGCTCACTCCAGCTGGCCAGAACGCAGTATTTT.

The sample holds one count of this clonotype. The chain couples TRBV9 to TRBJ2-3, with 10 nucleotides matching TRBD2. Germline CDR1 and CDR2: SGDLS and YYNGEE. There are 19 residues in the CDR3. V was clipped by 0 bases and J by 2 bases; unmatched bases: 12. As DNA, the CDR3 is TGTGCCAGCAGCGTAGGCTCAACCCTAGCGGGAGCGGACACAGATACGCAGTATTTT. As protein: CASSVGSTLAGADTDTQYF.

The chain couples TRBV25-1 to TRBJ1-2, with 7 bases fitting TRBD1. The V gene's germline CDR1 is MGHDK and CDR2 SYGVNS. The ends lost 8 bases at V and 10 bases at J; junction bases unmatched: 7. The CDR3 covers 11 residues. This CDR3 reads CASGSTGPYTF. Here the CDR3 DNA reads TGTGCCAGCGGTTCGACAGGGCCCTACACCTTC.

The chain uses TRBV20-1 and TRBJ1-5; D unresolved. Germline loops: CDR1 DFQATT, CDR2 SNEGSKA (reference sequence). This CDR3 is built from 14 residues. Trimming removed 1 base at V and 4 bases at J, with 11 bases between. CDR3: CSARVLDQNQPQHF. The CDR3 DNA sequence: TGCAGTGCTAGAGTTCTTGACCAGAATCAGCCCCAGCATTTT.

The V gene is TRBV20-1, the J gene TRBJ1-5; 7 nucleotides align to TRBD1. CDR1 and CDR2 from the germline V gene are DFQATT and SNEGSKA (reference sequence). V gave up 2 bases and J gave up 7 bases; unmatched junction bases: 8. The CDR3 is 14 residues long. Here the CDR3 DNA reads TGCAGTGCTAGACCTAGACAGGGCGGCCAGCCCCAGCATTTT. This translates into CSARPRQGGQPQHF.

J is TRBJ2-1 and V is TRBV12-3 or TRBV12-4; 7 positions agree with TRBD2. The CDR3 covers 15 residues. J lost 4 bases, V lost 1 base, and 4 bases had no gene match. The CDR3 DNA follows: TGTGCCAGCAGTTTAGGGCTAGCGGATTACAATGAGCAGTTCTTC. It encodes CASSLGLADYNEQFF.

The V gene is TRBV2, the J gene TRBJ1-2; possible D gene TRBD1, 6 bases. The CDR3 extends over 14 amino acids. V lost 4 bases, J lost 5 bases, and 14 bases lay in between. The germline CDR1 and CDR2 sequences are SNHLY and FYNNEI. The CDR3 DNA reads TGTGCCAGCAGTGCGGCACTGGGGGCATATGGCTACACCTTC. Its translation: CASSAALGAYGYTF.

The genes are TRBV4-1 and TRBJ2-3; 7 bases are a match to TRBD2. J was trimmed by 2 bases and V by 4 bases; bases with no gene match: 12. CDR3 length: 17 residues. Germline-derived CDR1 and CDR2 are MGHRA and YSYEKL. In DNA form, the CDR3 reads TGCGCCAGCAGCCGCGGCCCCCACAGCGGGGCCACAGATACGCAGTATTTT. It codes for CASSRGPHSGATDTQYF.

The rearrangement joins TRBV27 to TRBJ2-1; the match to TRBD2 covers 7 bases. With V trimmed by 4 bases and J by 0 bases, 6 bases remained unmatched. CDR3 length equals 16 residues. Germline V gene sequence: CDR1 MNHEY, CDR2 SMNVEV (reference sequence). The CDR3 spells CASSSLLALSYNEQFF. CDR3 in DNA: TGTGCCAGCAGTTCGCTACTAGCGCTCTCCTACAATGAGCAGTTCTTC.

The rearrangement uses TRBV7-6 and TRBJ2-2, with D possibly matching TRBD2 (6 bases). The CDR3 has 18 amino acids. In germline, CDR1 is SGHVS, CDR2 FNYEAQ. V shed 4 bases and J shed 4 bases, with 22 bases lying between them. This CDR3 is CASSSPVSLGGGTGELFF. CDR3 DNA sequence: TGTGCCAGCAGCTCCCCCGTCTCCCTCGGGGGTGGCACCGGGGAGCTGTTTTTT.

V and J are TRBV20-1 and TRBJ1-5; possible D gene TRBD1, 5 bases. The V end lost 0 bases, the J end lost 3 bases, and 12 bases lay between the germline ends. Germline assignment: CDR1 DFQATT and CDR2 SNEGSKA (reference sequence). The CDR3 is 15 residues long. The CDR3 DNA is TGCAGTGCTAGAGAAGCAGGGCATGACAATCAGCCCCAGCATTTT. This sequence encodes CSAREAGHDNQPQHF.

V usage is TRBV7-2 and J usage is TRBJ1-1; 9 nucleotides align to TRBD1. V lost 3 bases to trimming and J lost 4 bases; unmatched junction nucleotides: 12. The CDR3 spans 17 residues. Germline loops: CDR1 SGHTA, CDR2 FQGNSA. Here the CDR3 reads CASSFLTGGWIGTEAFF. The CDR3 nucleotides read TGTGCCAGCAGCTTTCTGACAGGGGGTTGGATCGGCACTGAAGCTTTCTTT.

This rearrangement joins TRBV27 to TRBJ1-2; TRBD1 aligns across 8 bases. The trim removed 5 bases at V and 7 bases at J, leaving 6 bases unmatched. From germline, CDR1 is MNHEY and CDR2 SMNVEV (reference sequence). This CDR3 comprises 13 residues. In DNA form, the CDR3 reads TGTGCCAGCAGTGACCGGGACAGGAGTGGCTACACCTTC. It translates to CASSDRDRSGYTF.

The chain's CDR3 is CASSYRTGYGYTF. CDR3 in DNA: TGTGCCAGCAGTTACAGGACGGGCTATGGCTACACCTTC. This rearrangement joins TRBV6-5 to TRBJ1-2; D not resolved. This CDR3 spans 13 amino acids. Trimming stripped 2 bases from V and 4 bases from J, with 8 bases between. CDR1 is MNHEY, CDR2 SVGAGI, per germline.

The chain uses TRBV20-1 and TRBJ1-2; TRBD1 agrees at 9 bases. This CDR3 comprises 12 residues. Germline CDR1 and CDR2: DFQATT and SNEGSKA (reference sequence). V lost 5 bases to trimming and J lost 6 bases; unmatched junction nucleotides: 4. The CDR3 spells CSAFRDRDGYTF. The CDR3 DNA reads TGCAGTGCTTTCCGGGACAGGGATGGCTACACCTTC.

The V gene is TRBV28, the J gene TRBJ2-5; tentative D call: TRBD2 (6 bases). The V gene's germline CDR1 is MDHEN and CDR2 SYDVKM. CDR3 length equals 20 residues. Deletions cut 3 bases from V and 4 bases from J, with 30 bases between. CDR3 in DNA: TGTGCCAGCAGTTTTCTTAGGGACGGGGGAAGGTTGTTGTCGGGAGAGACCCAGTACTTC. Its translation: CASSFLRDGGRLLSGETQYF.

The gene calls are TRBV11-2 and TRBJ2-3; D ambiguous. Trimming pared 9 bases from V and 0 bases from J, leaving 10 bases between. Looked up from germline, CDR1 is SGHAT and CDR2 is FQNNGV. The length of the CDR3 is 13 residues. CDR3 sequence (DNA): TGTGCCAGTAGCCGTGCAAGCACAGATACGCAGTATTTT. It codes for CASSRASTDTQYF.

This rearrangement joins TRBV15 to TRBJ2-3, with D perhaps matching TRBD2 (5 bases). The germline V gene encodes CDR1 LNHNV and CDR2 YYDKDF (reference sequence). This CDR3 region has 14 residues. The ends were cut back, 4 bases at V and 2 bases at J, with 10 bases in the middle. Here the CDR3 DNA reads TGTGCCACCAGCATAGCGACCCACACAGATACGCAGTATTTT. The encoded protein is CATSIATHTDTQYF. The whole variable domain, filled in from reference TRBV15 and TRBJ2-3, reads DAMVIQNPRYQVTQFGKPVTLSCSQTLNHNVMYWYQQKSSQAPKLLFHYYDKDFNNEADTPDNFQSRRPNTSFCFLDIRSPGLGDTAMYLCATSIATHTDTQYFGPGTRLTVL.

The rearrangement links TRBV29-1 to TRBJ1-2; the D is unclear. This CDR3 has 16 amino acids. Trimming removed 8 bases at V and 7 bases at J, with 29 bases between. CDR1 and CDR2 from the germline V gene are SQVTM and ANQGSEA. The CDR3 DNA is TGCAGCACATCCCCCAAGTCAGGCGAATTGAATCCTGGCTACACCTTC. Translation gives CSTSPKSGELNPGYTF. Filled out from reference TRBV29-1 and TRBJ1-2, the complete variable domain reads SAVISQKPSRDICQRGTSLTIQCQVDSQVTMMFWYRQQPGQSLTLIATANQGSEATYESGFVIDKFPISRPNLTFSTLTVSNMSPEDSSIYLCSTSPKSGELNPGYTFGSGTRLTVV.

The V call is TRBV29-1, the J call TRBJ2-3, with TRBD1 matching 7 bases. CDR3 size: 16 residues. The germline CDR1 and CDR2 sequences are SQVTM and ANQGSEA. V was pared by 0 bases and J by 1 base, with 7 bases of the junction left unmatched. The CDR3 DNA reads TGCAGCGTTGAAGAGGCTGGGACAGTCCGCACAGATACGCAGTATTTT. Translation: CSVEEAGTVRTDTQYF.

The chain has TRBV20-1 and TRBJ2-1; TRBD2 matches 7 bases. This CDR3 is 15 amino acids long. Germline lookup yields CDR1 DFQATT and CDR2 SNEGSKA (reference sequence). Unmatched junction bases numbered 14, after V lost 3 bases and J lost 9 bases. CDR3 nucleotides: TGCAGTGCTAGGGGGCAAGGCGGGAGCTGGTCTGAGCAGTTCTTC. It is translated as CSARGQGGSWSEQFF.

CDR3: CSARRIYSGNTIYF. The CDR3 nucleotides are TGCAGTGCTAGACGCATCTACTCTGGAAACACCATATATTTT. V and J are TRBV20-1 and TRBJ1-3; D unclear. Germline CDR1 reads DFQATT; CDR2 reads SNEGSKA (reference sequence). V lost 2 bases to trimming and J lost 0 bases, with 8 bases between them. The CDR3 extends over 14 amino acids.